These T cell receptor beta chains were read from a single sample in a study of T cell repertoires in cytomegalovirus infection. TCRdb called the reads again in MiXCR, with one record for every CDR3 protein. Of more than 200,000 distinct CDR3 sequences in the sample, approximately 9.1% were seen once. The specimen sequenced was PBMCs. These receptors were collected from a human donor in good health (CMV status not recorded). Some clones in this sample may be carry-over from other donors' samples. CDR3s include the opening cysteine and the closing phenylalanine or tryptophan. A D gene is named only where the DNA matches it firmly. The listing skips clone size in some rows; elsewhere it reads once, few, many or a size class.

J,D,length,V,size,DNA,CDR3
TRBJ1-1,.,12,TRBV7-8,many,TGTGCCAGCAGCTTAGCGCTGGGGGGAGCTTTCTTT,CASSLALGGAFF
TRBJ2-5,.,14,TRBV7-2,many,TGTGCCAGCAGCCATGGACAGCTCCAAGAGACCCAGTACTTC,CASSHGQLQETQYF
TRBJ2-1,TRBD2,14,TRBV7-2,many,TGTGCCAGCAGCACCCAGACCGGGACTAGCGGGCAGTTCTTC,CASSTQTGTSGQFF
TRBJ1-1,.,15,TRBV11-3,many,TGTGCCAGCAGCTTAGATCCGGGGAGCAGCACTGAAGCTTTCTTT,CASSLDPGSSTEAFF
TRBJ2-4,.,17,TRBV2,.,TGTGCCAGCAGTAGGGCCCGAGGAGAACTAGCCAAAAACATTCAGTACTTC,CASSRARGELAKNIQYF
TRBJ1-6,.,18,TRBV6-6,many,TGTGCCAGCAGTGATTGGTTGGACCCAGGCTCCTATAATTCACCCCTCCACTTT,CASSDWLDPGSYNSPLHF
TRBJ2-1,TRBD2,17,TRBV30,many,TGTGCCTGGAGTGTACTCCCCCAAAGCGGGGGGAAGAATGAGCAGTTCTTC,CAWSVLPQSGGKNEQFF
TRBJ2-3,.,14,TRBV7-3,many,TGTGCCAGCAGCTTAGGGGGCGCAACAGATACGCAGTATTTT,CASSLGGATDTQYF
TRBJ2-7,TRBD1,17,TRBV7-2,many,TGTGCCAGCAGCTTAGAGTCAGGGGGACAGGGGGTAAACGAGCAGTACTTC,CASSLESGGQGVNEQYF
TRBJ2-7,.,13,TRBV6-2/TRBV6-3,.,TGTGCCAGCAGACAGACCCCCTCCTACGAGCAGTACTTC,CASRQTPSYEQYF
TRBJ1-2,.,14,TRBV7-2,many,TGTGCCAGCAGCTTAGGACAGCTTAACTATGGCTACACCTTC,CASSLGQLNYGYTF
TRBJ2-1,.,17,TRBV14,.,TGTGCCAGCAGCCCGGGGGTAGGCTACCCAGGGACCCGAGAGCAGTTCTTC,CASSPGVGYPGTREQFF
TRBJ1-5,.,13,TRBV7-9,many,TGTGCCAGCAGCTTAGTTAGCAATCAGCCCCAGCATTTT,CASSLVSNQPQHF
TRBJ2-5,TRBD2,14,TRBV7-9,many,TGTGCCAGCATGGTAGCGGGGGAGTCAGAGACCCAGTACTTC,CASMVAGESETQYF
TRBJ1-1,.,14,TRBV12-3/TRBV12-4,.,TGTGCCAGCAGGCCAACAAGTATGAACACTGAAGCTTTCTTT,CASRPTSMNTEAFF
TRBJ2-7,TRBD1,15,TRBV7-9,many,TGTGCCAGCAGCCAGTCAGGGGGACGAGCCCACGAGCAGTACTTC,CASSQSGGRAHEQYF
TRBJ2-1,.,11,TRBV6-2/TRBV6-3,few,TGTGCCAGCACCGATTTGGATGAGCAGTTCTTC,CASTDLDEQFF
TRBJ2-3,.,15,TRBV7-2,many,TGTGCCAGCAGCTTAGGAACAGGGATCGCAGATACGCAGTATTTT,CASSLGTGIADTQYF
TRBJ2-7,.,16,TRBV18,few,TGTGCCAGCTCACCAGGGGGTGTGACAGGTCCCTACGAGCAGTACTTC,CASSPGGVTGPYEQYF
TRBJ2-5,.,16,TRBV28,many,TGTGCCAGCAGTAAACCAGGGACGGCGGTTCAAGAGACCCAGTACTTC,CASSKPGTAVQETQYF
TRBJ2-1,TRBD2,14,TRBV14,many,TGTGCCAGCAGCCCCCTAGCGGGGGGCAATGAGCAGTTCTTC,CASSPLAGGNEQFF
TRBJ2-7,TRBD1,15,TRBV7-2,many,TGTGCCAGCAGCCTTCGGGGGACAGGGAGCTACGAGCAGTACTTC,CASSLRGTGSYEQYF
TRBJ1-1,TRBD1,15,TRBV7-2,many,TGTGCCAGCAGCTCGGGACAGGGAGGCGTCACTGAAGCTTTCTTT,CASSSGQGGVTEAFF
TRBJ2-3,.,17,TRBV7-3,many,TGTGCCAGCAGCTTAAATCAGGGGATGGGGCCAACAGATACGCAGTATTTT,CASSLNQGMGPTDTQYF
TRBJ2-1,TRBD2,19,TRBV6-2/TRBV6-3,many,TGTGCCAGCAGTTACGTACTCGGGGCTAGCGGTAGCCTTGGGAATGAGCAGTTCTTC,CASSYVLGASGSLGNEQFF
TRBJ1-3,.,14,TRBV5-1,few,TGCGCCAGCAGCCCAGGCTACTCTGGAAACACCATATATTTT,CASSPGYSGNTIYF
TRBJ2-1,TRBD2,15,TRBV7-9,.,TGTGCCAGCAGATACGGGACTACCGGCTACAATGAGCAGTTCTTC,CASRYGTTGYNEQFF
TRBJ2-1,TRBD2,16,TRBV20-1,few,TGCAGTGCTAGAGATTTCGGGACTAGCGGTCACAATGAGCAGTTCTTC,CSARDFGTSGHNEQFF
TRBJ2-3,.,13,TRBV11-2,many,TGTGCCAGCAGCTTACGACAGATGGATACGCAGTATTTT,CASSLRQMDTQYF
TRBJ2-1,.,18,TRBV7-2,many,TGTGCCAGCAGCTTATTCCCCCGAGGAGGGAGCTCCTACAATGAGCAGTTCTTC,CASSLFPRGGSSYNEQFF
TRBJ1-2,.,14,TRBV4-3,many,TGCGCCAGTTCGCCGTCCGGCACCTACTATGGCTACACCTTC,CASSPSGTYYGYTF
TRBJ2-3,TRBD1,14,TRBV7-3,many,TGTGCCAGCAGCCTGGGACAGGTCACAGATACGCAGTATTTT,CASSLGQVTDTQYF
TRBJ2-1,.,17,TRBV5-1,few,TGCGCCAGCAGTTACAGCGAACGGGGGCTCCCTCACAATGAGCAGTTCTTC,CASSYSERGLPHNEQFF
TRBJ1-5,.,14,TRBV7-2,many,TGTGCCAGCAGCTCGGGACGGAACAATCAGCCCCAGCATTTT,CASSSGRNNQPQHF
TRBJ1-1,.,15,TRBV7-4,many,TGTGCCAGCAGCCCCGGGGCGGGGAGAGGCACTGAAGCTTTCTTT,CASSPGAGRGTEAFF
TRBJ2-7,TRBD2,15,TRBV7-2,many,TGTGCCAGCAGCAACCAGGGACTAGCGGTATACGAGCAGTACTTC,CASSNQGLAVYEQYF
TRBJ2-7,TRBD2,16,TRBV10-3,.,TGTGCCATCAGTGAGTCTAGCGGGCAGCCCCCCTACGAGCAGTACTTC,CAISESSGQPPYEQYF
TRBJ2-1,TRBD1,15,TRBV7-2,many,TGTGCCAGCAGCTTACTTCGGACAGGATACAATGAGCAGTTCTTC,CASSLLRTGYNEQFF
TRBJ2-1,TRBD2,13,TRBV19,.,TGTGCCAGTGAACGGGGAGGGGTTAATGAGCAGTTCTTC,CASERGGVNEQFF
TRBJ2-7,.,15,TRBV6-6,many,TGTGCCAGCAGTTACTCGAGGGACGGGGCCTACGAGCAGTACTTC,CASSYSRDGAYEQYF